The T cell receptor beta chain described here comes from a study of graft-versus-host responses after intestinal transplantation. Study at large: The transplants performed in recipients were multivisceral, liver-intestinal, or isolated intestinal.

Germline CDR1 reads SQVTM; CDR2 reads ANQGSEA. With 6 bases clipped from V and 4 bases from J, the junction kept 6 bases outside the gene matches. The CDR3 length is 13 residues. Assay used: immunoSEQ multiplex PCR; TCRdb lists only in-frame clones, some missing. There are roughly 97,000 clones in the sample; over 75% occur only once, and around 16% lies in the top ten. This clone was recorded once. The material sequenced was PBMCs, taken roughly 410 days after intestinal transplant. The TCR sequence derives from a human patient who received an intestinal transplant, so some T cells may come from the graft donor. The chain employs TRBV29-1 and TRBJ1-2, with 9 bases identical to TRBD1. CDR3 amino acids: CSVPTGGIYGYTF. The CDR3 bases are TGCAGCGTCCCGACAGGGGGAATCTATGGCTACACCTTC. Together with reference TRBV29-1 and TRBJ1-2, the CDR3 gives the full variable domain: SAVISQKPSRDICQRGTSLTIQCQVDSQVTMMFWYRQQPGQSLTLIATANQGSEATYESGFVIDKFPISRPNLTFSTLTVSNMSPEDSSIYLCSVPTGGIYGYTFGSGTRLTVV.